The 10 T cell receptor beta chains below come from one sample, sequenced in a study of T cell responses to AZD1222 COVID-19 vaccine. TCRdb's table, derived via immunoSEQ multiplex PCR, lists solely in-frame clones and lacks some. This repertoire shows some 79,000 clones, 70% to 90% found once; its top ten account for 12%. Sequenced here: peripheral blood, sampled 28 days after the second AZD1222 dose. The receptors derive from an adult who received the AZD1222 COVID-19 vaccine.

This chain connects TRBV2 to TRBJ1-3, with D tentatively TRBD1 (5 bases). With 0 bases removed from V and 7 bases from J, the gap between germline ends came to 13 bases. Looked up from germline, CDR1 is SNHLY and CDR2 is FYNNEI. The CDR3 sequence is 15 residues long. For the CDR3, the DNA is TGTGCCAGCAGTGAAGCCCGGGTGGCAGGGAACACCATATATTTT. The encoded protein is CASSEARVAGNTIYF.

The V gene is TRBV7-9, the J gene TRBJ2-1; 7 positions match TRBD2. Germline V gives CDR1 SEHNR, CDR2 FQNEAQ (reference sequence). This CDR3 has 15 amino acids. V dropped 1 base and J dropped 4; count of bases not matched to a gene: 4. CDR3 bases: TGTGCCAGCAGCTTAGGCGGGGGACTATACAATGAGCAGTTCTTC. It is translated as CASSLGGGLYNEQFF.

J is TRBJ2-7 and V is TRBV5-1; D might be TRBD2 (5 bases). From germline, CDR1 is SGHRS and CDR2 YFSETQ. The CDR3 spans 11 residues. The ends were cut back, 3 bases at V and 7 bases at J, with 8 bases in the middle. The CDR3 DNA sequence: TGCGCCAGCAGCTGGGAGAGGGAGCAGTACTTC. This encodes CASSWEREQYF.

In DNA, the CDR3 is TGTGCCAGCAGTCCTAACACCGACACTGAAGCTTTCTTT. Protein: CASSPNTDTEAFF. This rearrangement joins TRBV6-6 to TRBJ1-1; D is unclear. CDR3 length: 13 amino acids. Trimming cost V 5 bases and J 3 bases, with 10 bases left between them. Germline V gives CDR1 MNHNY, CDR2 SVGAGI (reference sequence).

The chain carries TRBV5-6 and TRBJ1-3; tentatively, D is TRBD1 (6 bases). Trimming pared 0 bases from V and 0 bases from J, leaving 13 bases between. Germline loops: CDR1 SGHDT, CDR2 YYEEEE. The CDR3 is made up of 17 amino acids. CDR3 DNA sequence: TGTGCCAGCAGCTTGGCAGAAGGACAGCACTCTGGAAACACCATATATTTT. This sequence encodes CASSLAEGQHSGNTIYF.

Here the CDR3 reads CASRRSANEKLFF. The CDR3 bases are TGTGCCAGCAGGCGTAGCGCTAATGAAAAACTGTTTTTT. The chain joins TRBV7-9 to TRBJ1-4, with no clear D. The ends were cut back, 6 bases at V and 3 bases at J, with 8 bases in the middle. In germline, CDR1 is SEHNR, CDR2 FQNEAQ (reference sequence). The CDR3 sequence is 13 residues long. Based on the CDR3 plus reference TRBV7-9 and TRBJ1-4, the full variable domain is DTGVSQNPRHKITKRGQNVTFRCDPISEHNRLYWYRQTLGQGPEFLTYFQNEAQLEKSRLLSDRFSAERPKGSFSTLEIQRTEQGDSAMYLCASRRSANEKLFFGSGTQLSVL.

The rearrangement uses TRBV9 and TRBJ1-2; no clear D. The length of the CDR3 is 15 residues. Germline values: CDR1 SGDLS, CDR2 YYNGEE. V was shortened by 0 bases and J by 3 bases, with 12 bases between the two germline ends. Written as DNA, the CDR3 is TGTGCCAGCAGCGTAGGCGCCGGAGGAGACTATGGCTACACCTTC. Translating gives CASSVGAGGDYGYTF.

The V call is TRBV6-2 or TRBV6-3, the J call TRBJ1-4; a possible D gene is TRBD1 (5 bases). The germline V and J ends were trimmed by 5 bases and 5 bases, with 9 bases remaining between them. The CDR3 runs to 13 residues. Germline-derived CDR1 and CDR2 are MNHEY and SVGEGT. CDR3 loop: CASSTGGNEKLFF. The CDR3 region has the DNA TGTGCCAGCAGTACCGGGGGAAATGAAAAACTGTTTTTT.

The chain couples TRBV6-2 or TRBV6-3 to TRBJ2-3, with 12 positions matching TRBD2. CDR3 length: 19 amino acids. Germline loops: CDR1 MNHEY, CDR2 SVGEGT. J gave up 3 bases and V 2 bases, and 12 bases lay outside the gene matches. For the CDR3, the DNA is TGTGCCAGCAGTTACCCCTCTAGCGGGAGGGCGGAATTGACAGATACGCAGTATTTT. Translation: CASSYPSSGRAELTDTQYF.

The chain has TRBV24-1 and TRBJ2-1; TRBD2 aligns across 8 bases. With V trimmed by 2 bases and J by 9 bases, 8 bases remained unmatched. In germline, CDR1 is KGHDR, CDR2 SFDVKD. The CDR3 is 15 amino acids. The CDR3 here is CATSDWLGGVSEQFF. The CDR3 DNA sequence: TGTGCCACCAGTGATTGGCTCGGGGGGGTTTCTGAGCAGTTCTTC.